Listed here are 3 T cell receptor beta chains from one sample, sequenced in a study of CD8+ T cells in alopecia areata. Sequencing templates came from extracted RNA that was reverse transcribed into cDNA. Sequenced by immunoSEQ multiplex PCR; TCRdb stores in-frame clones only, minus some. This sample has 87,000 or so clones; approximately 70% occur once, and the top ten carry roughly 17%. Treatment denoted: oral pan-JAK inhibitor, 5-10 mg twice daily. Material: CD8+ T cells sorted from blood, obtained at week 44, from a patient treated with tofacitinib. All receptors derive from a human donor with alopecia areata.

The V and J genes are TRBV7-8 and TRBJ2-4, with 8 bases fitting TRBD1. Unmatched junction bases numbered 8, after V lost 5 bases and J lost 2 bases. This CDR3 region has 16 residues. The V gene's germline CDR1 is SGHVS and CDR2 FQNEAQ. CDR3 nucleotide sequence: TGTGCCAGCAGCCCAGGACAGGGATCATCCAAAAACATTCAGTACTTC. Amino acids: CASSPGQGSSKNIQYF.

The rearrangement links TRBV6-5 to TRBJ2-5; D possibly corresponds to TRBD2 (6 bases). The CDR3 sequence is 14 residues long. The germline V and J ends were trimmed by 3 bases and 7 bases, with 15 bases remaining between them. Per germline, CDR1 MNHEY and CDR2 SVGAGI. The CDR3 sequence: CASSYPSGGTTQYF. CDR3 coding DNA: TGTGCCAGCAGTTATCCGTCCGGAGGGACGACCCAGTACTTC.

The chain joins TRBV13 to TRBJ2-7, with 7 nucleotides matching TRBD1. The CDR3 contains 16 residues. The germline V gene has CDR1 PRHDT and CDR2 FYEKMQ (reference sequence). J was trimmed by 0 bases and V by 0 bases; bases with no gene match: 5. The CDR3 is CASSLGDRAASYEQYF. The CDR3 region has the DNA TGTGCCAGCAGCTTAGGTGACAGGGCCGCCTCCTACGAGCAGTACTTC.